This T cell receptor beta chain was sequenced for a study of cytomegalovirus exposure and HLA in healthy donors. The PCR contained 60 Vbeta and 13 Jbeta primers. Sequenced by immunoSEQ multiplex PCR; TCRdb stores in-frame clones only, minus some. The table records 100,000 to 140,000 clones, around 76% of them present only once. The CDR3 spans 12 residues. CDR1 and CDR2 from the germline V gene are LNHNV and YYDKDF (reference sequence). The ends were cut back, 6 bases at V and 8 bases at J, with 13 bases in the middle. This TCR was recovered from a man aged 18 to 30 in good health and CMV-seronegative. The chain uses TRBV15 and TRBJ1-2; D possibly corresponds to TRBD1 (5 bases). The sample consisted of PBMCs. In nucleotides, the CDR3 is TGTGCCACCAGATGGGGCCTGTCAGGCTACACCTTC. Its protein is CATRWGLSGYTF. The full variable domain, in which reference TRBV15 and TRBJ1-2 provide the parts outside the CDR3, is DAMVIQNPRYQVTQFGKPVTLSCSQTLNHNVMYWYQQKSSQAPKLLFHYYDKDFNNEADTPDNFQSRRPNTSFCFLDIRSPGLGDTAMYLCATRWGLSGYTFGSGTRLTVV.